This TCR beta chain is from a study of beta chain features in type 1 diabetes. The CDR3 runs 13 residues. Germline V gene sequence: CDR1 MNHNY, CDR2 SVGAGI (reference sequence). Trimming cost V 8 bases and J 6 bases, with 13 bases left between them. Findings and caveats of the study: Comparison showed that naive, central memory and Treg TCRB repertoires appeared more similar among patients than among healthy donors. Among all four CD4+ subsets, Type 1 diabetes patients had TCRB CDR3s that were moderately but significantly shorter. Lower insertion and higher deletion counts appeared at VDJ junctions in type 1 diabetes patients.

Via CD45RO/CCR7/CD25/CD127/CD95/CD27, cells of the CD4+ naive, central memory, regulatory and stem cell-like memory subsets were sorted. Sorted populations all exceeded 95% purity. The table lists this clone with a few counts. Its antigen is undetermined. Expressed TCRB transcripts were sequenced because the entire RNA isolate underwent reverse transcription. Sequencing was performed with immunoSEQ multiplex PCR; in TCRdb, only in-frame clones are kept and a portion is missing. The data hold 600,000 or so clones, with about an eighth observed a single time. Sequenced input: naive CD4+ T cells from blood. V and J are TRBV6-6 and TRBJ2-2; no firm D call. This clonotype was obtained from a man younger than 45 with type 1 diabetes. CDR3 in DNA: TGTGCCAGCGCCTACCCACCCTCCGGGGAGCTGTTTTTT. It yields the protein CASAYPPSGELFF.